This T cell receptor beta chain was retrieved from a study of OX40 agonist ivuxolimab in advanced cancers. Study-wide results and caveats: CD8+ T cells showed, on average, more clonal expansion than CD4+ cells.

This CDR3 is 13 amino acids long. V lost 6 bases to trimming and J lost 1 base, with 10 bases between them. Germline V CDR1 and CDR2: SGHRS, YFSETQ. Regarding this clone: The antigen is undetermined.

Clones were read by immunoSEQ multiplex PCR, and TCRdb kept only the in-frame ones, dropping some. The sample shows roughly 50,000 clones, about 82% of them seen only once. The origin of this receptor is an adult with an advanced solid tumor such as melanoma, head and neck, liver or kidney cancer. The chain carries TRBV5-1 and TRBJ1-1; D ambiguous. Sequences were derived from CD4+ or CD8+ T cells sorted from blood, sampled in a trial of the OX40 agonist ivuxolimab. The CDR3: CASKETGNTEAFF. CDR3 coding DNA: TGCGCCAGCAAAGAAACCGGGAACACTGAAGCTTTCTTT.